This is a list of T cell receptor beta chains from one sample in a study of graft-versus-host responses after intestinal transplantation. Libraries were prepared by immunoSEQ multiplex PCR; TCRdb keeps only in-frame clonotypes and omits some of them. The sample holds 30,000 to 35,000 clones, approximately 80% seen once. These receptors have no identified antigens. The specimen comprised unstimulated CD8+ T cells sorted from spleen or lymph node cells, sampled before intestinal transplant. These receptor sequences come from a human donor who received an intestinal transplant. Each CDR3 is given with its conserved first and last residue. A D gene is named only where the DNA matches it firmly. Some rows have no size entry. The others give once, few or many, or a class for an expanded clone.

TGTGCCAGCAGTCCCCTCGTGGCAGGGTGGGACACCGGGGAGCTGTTTTTT	CASSPLVAGWDTGELFF	NA	NA	TRBV28	TRBJ2-2
TGTGCCAGCAGCTCGAGGACTAGCGTAAAAGAGACCCAGTACTTC	CASSSRTSVKETQYF	once	TRBD2	TRBV7-6	TRBJ2-5
TGCGCCAGCAGCTCGCGGACAGGGGGGAACACTGAAGCTTTCTTT	CASSSRTGGNTEAFF	few	TRBD1	TRBV4-1	TRBJ1-1
TGCGCCAGCAGCCAACATCAGGGGAGTAATGAAAAACTGTTTTTT	CASSQHQGSNEKLFF	NA	NA	TRBV4-1	TRBJ1-4
TGTGCCAGTAGTATATCAGGATACACCGGGGAGCTGTTTTTT	CASSISGYTGELFF	NA	NA	TRBV19	TRBJ2-2
TGTGCCAGCAGCCCGGGGGAAGTTGCGGCCAAAAACATTCAGTACTTC	CASSPGEVAAKNIQYF	NA	NA	TRBV11-2	TRBJ2-4
TGTGCCAGCAGCTTTGGAGGACTAGCGGGGGGGCTCAGCACCGGGGAGCTGTTTTTT	CASSFGGLAGGLSTGELFF	NA	TRBD2	TRBV7-2	TRBJ2-2
TGTGCCAGCAGCCAATGGGGCCGTGGGGCCTACAATGAGCAGTTCTTC	CASSQWGRGAYNEQFF	NA	NA	TRBV14	TRBJ2-1
TGTGCCAGCAGTCATCCGACAGACAATGAGCAGTTCTTC	CASSHPTDNEQFF	NA	NA	TRBV2	TRBJ2-1
TGTGCCAGCAGTGTTCGGACAGGGGCCCACAATGAGCAGTTCTTC	CASSVRTGAHNEQFF	medium-sized	TRBD1	TRBV2	TRBJ2-1
TGTGCCAGCAGTTTAAGGGGACTAGCGGGGACCTACGAGCAGTACTTC	CASSLRGLAGTYEQYF	NA	TRBD2	TRBV28	TRBJ2-7
TGTGCCATCAGTGACCCAGGACTAGCGGGGGGGCCGGACGGGGAGCTGTTTTTT	CAISDPGLAGGPDGELFF	NA	TRBD2	TRBV10-3	TRBJ2-2
TGTGCCAGTAGCTTGGTGGCAGGGGGCTTGAGCGAGCAGTACTTC	CASSLVAGGLSEQYF	NA	TRBD1	TRBV5-5	TRBJ2-7
TGCGCCAGCAGCCAGACACAGGGGGGAGAGACCCAGTACTTC	CASSQTQGGETQYF	NA	TRBD1	TRBV4-1	TRBJ2-5
TGCGCCAGCAGCTTGGATAGCGGGGGTCCCCAGAGGGATACGCAGTATTTT	CASSLDSGGPQRDTQYF	NA	TRBD2	TRBV5-1	TRBJ2-3